This T cell receptor beta chain stems from a study of T cell repertoires in cytomegalovirus infection. About the study: A matching HLA type, together with CMV infection, was signaled by public TCR beta signatures.

Concerning this clonotype: Its specificity is unknown.

TCRdb reprocessed the reads with MiXCR, giving one entry per CDR3 protein. The table lists under 200,000 distinct CDR3 sequences, roughly 9.8% of them singletons. The CDR3 is 15 amino acids. V gave up 0 bases and J gave up 4 bases, with 10 bases separating them. The V gene's germline CDR1 is MGHRA and CDR2 YSYEKL. General study findings and limits: Across the ex vivo response, the dominant clonotypes were HLA-C-restricted CMV-specific TCR beta clonotypes.

The chain has TRBV4-1 and TRBJ2-1; D perhaps matches TRBD1 (6 bases). The origin of this receptor is a human donor in good health (CMV status not recorded). Some clones in this sample may be carry-over from other donors' samples. Sequencing was performed on PBMCs. The CDR3 DNA is TGCGCCAGCAGCCAAGAACGAGGACAGTACAATGAGCAGTTCTTC. Amino acid sequence: CASSQERGQYNEQFF.